This T cell receptor beta chain derives from a study of graft-versus-host responses after intestinal transplantation. Study observations and caveats: The study associated peak circulating GvH clone levels with early post-transplant HvG declines.

The CDR3 is 14 residues long. Per the germline V gene, CDR1 is KGHSH and CDR2 is LQKENI. The V end was cut by 0 bases, the J end by 4 bases, with 9 bases between. Turning to this clone: Its antigen is as yet unknown.

Data came from immunoSEQ multiplex PCR; TCRdb stores just in-frame clones and leaves some out. The data show around 14,000 clones, around 95% seen once. This clonotype was sampled from a human patient who received an intestinal transplant, so some T cells may come from the graft donor. Source: PBMCs, taken 9 days after transplant. The chain recombines TRBV18 with TRBJ1-1; D is ambiguous. The CDR3 DNA is TGTGCCAGCTCACCACCGGTTAGGAGCACTGAAGCTTTCTTT. Its protein product is CASSPPVRSTEAFF.